A single T cell receptor beta chain is shown here with its context. This clonotype was observed many times. It lacks a known antigen. Per-base qualities were not stored, and no clone one base away is much larger. The data derive from a study of early T cells in non-severe SARS-CoV-2 infection (dated by TCRdb to about 2021). About the study as a whole: Bulk RNA from unsorted whole blood was used for TCR sequencing, so alpha and beta chains could not be paired. Study-wide findings and limitations: VDJdb matching was skewed toward anti-spike CD8 responses, so virus-specific expansions were likely underestimated and private and CD4 specificities were missed.

The study was a case-control design nested within a healthcare worker cohort in London, UK, with weekly nasopharyngeal swab PCR tests and blood sampling. Healthcare workers were recruited during the week of the UK lockdown, between 23 and 31 March 2020, and followed weekly for up to roughly 16 weeks. Library preparation was by 5' RACE. The instrument was a NextSeq 500. To correct for sequencing error and PCR bias, the TCR library protocol tagged individual cDNA molecules with unique molecular identifiers. TCR alpha and beta chains were both sequenced, and the abundances of alpha and beta sequences in each sample were closely correlated with each other. On the study's bioinformatics: Decombinator V4 was used to perform V gene, J gene and CDR3 annotation of TCR sequences. TCRs were defined as expanded if a significant change between any two time points was detected under a Poisson model with p below 0.0001. TCR abundances were normalised to the total number of TCRs sequenced in each sample and reported as counts per million. VDJdb, accessed on 1 November 2021, was searched for TCRs annotated for CMV, EBV and SARS-CoV-2, and TCRs annotated for more than one antigen were excluded. The public sequencing data were trimmed at Q25 with fastp and processed into clonotypes with MiXCR by TCRdb, which kept only in-frame beta chains. Here each entry gathers all rows of one CDR3 protein and keeps the most common genes and DNA. The V and J calls reflect TCRdb's pipeline rather than the authors' work. The sample profile shows 55,000 to 75,000 distinct CDR3 sequences; 9% to 15% of them were found once. Of the sample, approximately 3.9% is held by the ten largest clones.

The specimen was whole blood. The receptor was derived from an adult who was a healthcare worker with PCR-confirmed SARS-CoV-2 infection or an uninfected control (not recorded which).

The CDR3 is CAWSKVKGATSNQPQHF. The DNA sequence reads TGTGCCTGGAGTAAAGTTAAAGGGGCAACGAGCAATCAGCCCCAGCATTTT. The V gene is TRBV30 and the J gene is TRBJ1-5; TRBD1 is perhaps the D gene, given 5 matching bases. V lost 2 bases and J lost 1 base; the stretch between them is 18 bases long. The CDR3 covers 17 residues, taking in both the cysteine and the phenylalanine. CDR3 DNA only is kept here, 51 bases in frame from base 1. The germline V gene (reference sequence) supplies CDR1 GTSNPN and CDR2 SVGIG. The variable domain in full, with residues beyond the CDR3 obtained from the reference TRBV30 and TRBJ1-5 genes, is SQTIHQWPATLVQPVGSPLSLECTVEGTSNPNLYWYRQAAGRGLQLLFYSVGIGQISSEVPQNLSASRPQDRQFILSSKKLLLSDSGFYLCAWSKVKGATSNQPQHFGDGTRLSIL.